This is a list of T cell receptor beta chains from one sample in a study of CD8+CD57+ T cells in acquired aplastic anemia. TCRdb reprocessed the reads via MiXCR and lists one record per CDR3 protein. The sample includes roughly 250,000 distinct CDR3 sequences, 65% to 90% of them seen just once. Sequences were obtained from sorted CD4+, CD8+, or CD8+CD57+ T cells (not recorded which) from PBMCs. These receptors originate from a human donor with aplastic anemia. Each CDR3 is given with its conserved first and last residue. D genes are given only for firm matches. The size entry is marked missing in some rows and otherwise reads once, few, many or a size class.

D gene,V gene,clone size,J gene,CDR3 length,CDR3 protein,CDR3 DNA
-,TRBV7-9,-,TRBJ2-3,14,CASSRVRWGDEQFF,TGTGCCAGCAGCCGCGTCCGGTGGGGAGATGAGCAGTTCTTT
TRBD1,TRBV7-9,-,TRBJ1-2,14,CASSSITGVGGYTF,TGTGCCAGCAGCTCAATCACAGGGGTTGGTGGCTACACCTTC
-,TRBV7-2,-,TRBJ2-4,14,CASSLVTQEDMQYF,TGTGCCAGCAGCTTGGTGACCCAGGAGGACATGCAGTACTTC
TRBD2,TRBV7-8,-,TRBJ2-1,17,CASSSTGGTELYNEQFF,TGTGCCAGCAGCTCGACGGGAGGTACCGAACTATACAATGAGCAGTTCTTC
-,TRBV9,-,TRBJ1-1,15,CASSSGLTGDTAAFF,TGTGCCAGCAGCTCCGGTCTGACGGGGGACACTGCTGCTTTCTTT
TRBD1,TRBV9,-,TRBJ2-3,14,CASSPQGGGNQPHF,TGTGCCAGCAGCCCACAGGGGGGTGGCAATCAGCCCCATTTT
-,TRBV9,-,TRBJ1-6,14,CASSSASDRAYGYF,TGTGCCAGCAGCTCTGCCTCGGACAGAGCATATGGCTACTTT
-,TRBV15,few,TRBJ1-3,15,CATSRDSRGGNTIYF,TGTGCCACCAGCAGAGATAGCAGGGGTGGAAACACCATATATTTT
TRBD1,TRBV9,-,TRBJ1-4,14,CASSQGALREKLFF,TGTGCCAGCAGCCAGGGGGCGTTAAGGGAAAAACTGTTTTTT
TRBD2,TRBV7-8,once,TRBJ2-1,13,CASSVAGVPEQFF,TGTGCCAGCAGTGTAGCGGGGGTCCCCGAGCAGTTCTTC
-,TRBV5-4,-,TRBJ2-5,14,CASSMIGKQETQYF,TGTGCCAGCAGCATGATTGGGAAGCAGGAGACCCAGTACTTC
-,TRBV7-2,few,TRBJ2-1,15,CASSLSGQPYNEQFF,TGTGCCAGCAGCTTATCGGGGCAGCCCTACAATGAGCAGTTCTTC
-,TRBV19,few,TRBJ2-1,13,CASVGRANNEQFF,TGTGCCAGTGTCGGAAGGGCCAACAATGAGCAGTTCTTC
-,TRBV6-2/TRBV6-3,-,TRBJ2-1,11,CASSYSVEQFF,TGTGCCAGCAGTTACTCTGTGGAGCAGTTCTTC
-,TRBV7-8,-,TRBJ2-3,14,CASSLAGDNYTQYF,TGTGCCAGCAGCTTAGCGGGAGATAATTATACCCAGTATTTT
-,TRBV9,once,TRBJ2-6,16,CASGLAGSNQAFVLTF,TGTGCCAGCGGCTTAGCTGGGAGCAATCAGGCCTTCGTCCTGACTTTC
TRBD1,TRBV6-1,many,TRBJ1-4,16,CASSEEGTGGYEKLFF,TGTGCCAGCAGTGAAGAAGGGACAGGGGGCTATGAAAAACTGTTTTTT
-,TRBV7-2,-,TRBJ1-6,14,CASSSDPDKSALHF,TGTGCCAGCAGTTCAGATCCAGACAAGTCAGCCCTCCACTTT
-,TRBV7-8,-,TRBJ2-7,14,CASSCPGVADAQYF,TGTGCCAGCAGCTGCCCGGGAGTAGCCGACGCGCAGTACTTC
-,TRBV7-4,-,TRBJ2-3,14,CASSFRWGRDIRLF,TGTGCCAGCAGCTTCCGGTGGGGCCGGGACATCCGACTATTT
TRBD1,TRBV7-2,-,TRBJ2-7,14,CASNLTGGDYEQYF,TGTGCCAGCAACTTGACAGGGGGCGACTACGAGCAGTACTTC
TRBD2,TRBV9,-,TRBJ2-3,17,CASSGEAGNTGEHTQYF,TGTGCCAGCAGTGGTGAAGCGGGGAACACCGGCGAGCATACGCAGTATTTT
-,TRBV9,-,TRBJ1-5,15,CASGGGAARHQFQHF,TGTGCCAGCGGAGGAGGGGCGGCCAGACATCAGTTCCAGCATTTT
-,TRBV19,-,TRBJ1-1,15,CASSFSVTGYAQDFF,TGTGCCAGCAGTTTCTCTGTGACAGGCTACGCTCAAGATTTCTTT
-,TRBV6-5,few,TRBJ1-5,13,CASSYVQGNYEHF,TGTGCCAGCAGTTACGTGCAGGGTAACTACGAGCATTTT
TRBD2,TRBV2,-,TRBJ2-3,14,CASSLAGGHDPQFF,TGTGCCAGCAGCTTAGCGGGAGGTCACGATCCGCAGTTCTTT
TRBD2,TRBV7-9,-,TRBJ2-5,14,CASSLQRSGGSDEF,TGTGCCAGTAGCTTACAAAGAAGCGGGGGGAGCGATGAGTTC
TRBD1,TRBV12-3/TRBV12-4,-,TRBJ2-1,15,CASSLDRQGGDEQFF,TGTGCCAGCAGTTTAGATAGACAGGGGGGGGATGAGCAGTTCTTC
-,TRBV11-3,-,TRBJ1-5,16,CASSLDRTGRNQPQHF,TGTGCCAGCAGCTTAGATCGAACAGGCCGCAATCAGCCCCAGCATTTT
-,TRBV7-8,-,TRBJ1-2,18,CASSLATAAARDTYGYTF,TGTGCCAGCAGCTTAGCCACGGCAGCAGCCAGGGATACTTATGGCTACACCTTC
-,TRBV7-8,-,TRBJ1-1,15,CASSFRPGVTALSFF,TGTGCCAGCAGCTTTCGTCCGGGCGTGACAGCCCTTTCTTTCTTT
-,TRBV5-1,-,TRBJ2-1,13,CASSSGGGTGQFF,TGCGCCAGCAGCTCAGGAGGGGGGACTGGGCAGTTCTTC
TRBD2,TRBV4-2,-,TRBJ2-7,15,CASRPLAGGPEEQYF,TGTGCCAGCAGGCCGCTAGCGGGAGGGCCTGAGGAGCAGTACTTC
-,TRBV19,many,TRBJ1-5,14,CASSEQGYTQPQHF,TGTGCCAGTAGTGAACAGGGTTATACTCAGCCCCAGCATTTT
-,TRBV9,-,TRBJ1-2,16,CASSADGAAYDSRYTF,TGTGCCAGCAGCGCAGACGGCGCCGCCTATGATTCACGCTACACCTTC
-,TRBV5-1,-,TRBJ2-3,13,CASSVAGTNEQYF,TGCGCCAGCAGCGTCGCCGGCACCAACGAGCAGTATTTT
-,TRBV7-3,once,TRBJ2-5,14,CATSWGRLQETQYF,TGTGCCACCAGCTGGGGCAGATTGCAAGAGACCCAGTACTTC